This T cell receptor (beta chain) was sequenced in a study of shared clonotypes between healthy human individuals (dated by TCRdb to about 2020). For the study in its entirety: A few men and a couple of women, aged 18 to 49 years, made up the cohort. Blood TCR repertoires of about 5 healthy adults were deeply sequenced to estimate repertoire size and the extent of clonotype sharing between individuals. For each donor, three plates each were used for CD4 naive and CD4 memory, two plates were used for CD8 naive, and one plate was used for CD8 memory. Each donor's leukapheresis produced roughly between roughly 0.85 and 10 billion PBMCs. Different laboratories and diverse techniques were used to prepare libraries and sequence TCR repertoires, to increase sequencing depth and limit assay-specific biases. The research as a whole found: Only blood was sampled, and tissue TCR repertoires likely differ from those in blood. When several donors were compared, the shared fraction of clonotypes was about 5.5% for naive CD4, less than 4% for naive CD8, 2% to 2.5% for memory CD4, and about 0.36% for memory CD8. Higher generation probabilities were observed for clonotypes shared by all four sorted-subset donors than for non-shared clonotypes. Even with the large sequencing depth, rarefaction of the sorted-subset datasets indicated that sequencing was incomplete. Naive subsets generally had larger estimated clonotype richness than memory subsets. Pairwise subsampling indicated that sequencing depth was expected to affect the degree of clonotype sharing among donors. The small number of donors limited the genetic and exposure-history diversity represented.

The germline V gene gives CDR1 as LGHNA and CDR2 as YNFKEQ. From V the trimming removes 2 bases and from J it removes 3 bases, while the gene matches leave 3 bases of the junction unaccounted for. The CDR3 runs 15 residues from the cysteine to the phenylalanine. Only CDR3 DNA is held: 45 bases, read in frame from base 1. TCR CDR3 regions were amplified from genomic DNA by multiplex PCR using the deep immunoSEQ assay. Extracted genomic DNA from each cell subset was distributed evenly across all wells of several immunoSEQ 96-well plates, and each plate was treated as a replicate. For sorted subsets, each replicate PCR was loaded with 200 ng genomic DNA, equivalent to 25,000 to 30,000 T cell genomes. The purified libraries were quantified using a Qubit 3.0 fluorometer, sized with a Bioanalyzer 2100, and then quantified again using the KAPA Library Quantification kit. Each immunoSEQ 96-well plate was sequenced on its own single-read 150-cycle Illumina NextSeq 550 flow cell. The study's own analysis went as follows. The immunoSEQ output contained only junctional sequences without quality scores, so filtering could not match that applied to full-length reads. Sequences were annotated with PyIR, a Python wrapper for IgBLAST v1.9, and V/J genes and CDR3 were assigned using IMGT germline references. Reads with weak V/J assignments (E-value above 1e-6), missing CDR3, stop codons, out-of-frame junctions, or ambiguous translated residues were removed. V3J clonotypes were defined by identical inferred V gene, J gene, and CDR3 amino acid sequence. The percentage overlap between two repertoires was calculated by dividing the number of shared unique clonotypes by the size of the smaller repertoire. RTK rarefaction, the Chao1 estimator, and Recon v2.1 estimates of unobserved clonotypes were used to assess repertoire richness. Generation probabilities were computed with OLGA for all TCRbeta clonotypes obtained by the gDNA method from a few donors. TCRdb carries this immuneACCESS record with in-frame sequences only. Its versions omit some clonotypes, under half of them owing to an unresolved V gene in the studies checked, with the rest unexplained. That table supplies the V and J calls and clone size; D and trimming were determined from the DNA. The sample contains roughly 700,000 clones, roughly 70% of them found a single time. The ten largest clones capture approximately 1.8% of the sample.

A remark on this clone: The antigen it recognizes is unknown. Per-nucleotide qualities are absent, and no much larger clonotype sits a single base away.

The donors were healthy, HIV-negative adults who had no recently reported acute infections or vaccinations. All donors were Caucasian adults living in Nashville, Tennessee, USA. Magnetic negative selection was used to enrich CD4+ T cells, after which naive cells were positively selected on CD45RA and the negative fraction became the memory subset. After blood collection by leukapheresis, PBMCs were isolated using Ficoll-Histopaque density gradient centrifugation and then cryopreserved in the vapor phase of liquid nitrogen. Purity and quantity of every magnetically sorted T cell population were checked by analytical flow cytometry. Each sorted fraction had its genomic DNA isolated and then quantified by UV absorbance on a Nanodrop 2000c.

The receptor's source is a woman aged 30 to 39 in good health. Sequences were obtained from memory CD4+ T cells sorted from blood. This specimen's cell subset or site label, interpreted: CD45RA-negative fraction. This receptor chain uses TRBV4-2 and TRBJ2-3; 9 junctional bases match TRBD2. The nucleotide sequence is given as TGTGCCAGCAGCCAACTAGCGGGGTTTACAGATACGCAGTATTTT. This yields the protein CASSQLAGFTDTQYF.